This record covers a single TCR beta chain. Antigen unknown. With the 5' RACE reads reprocessed, TCRdb shows one record per CDR3 protein and no DNA. Seen in this sample are roughly 330,000 distinct CDR3 sequences; the ten most common clones hold around 2%. The CDR3 contains 13 residues. Germline-derived CDR1 and CDR2 are SGHNT and YYREEE (reference sequence). The record originates from a study of monozygotic twins with inflammatory bowel disease. Study observations and caveats: Repertoire similarity matched across concordant and discordant twins, perhaps owing to limited power.

The sequenced material came from blood. This chain links TRBV5-4 with TRBJ2-3; no DNA is available, so the TRBD2 call from TCRdb remains unchecked. The clonotype originates from a human donor with ulcerative colitis or Crohn's disease, or a healthy co-twin of an affected twin (not recorded which). The CDR3 spells CASSLKWADTQYF.